A single sample is the source of the 4 T cell receptor beta chains below, sequenced in a study of CD8 T cells in Susac syndrome. Reverse transcription of 0.5 to 1 ug RNA was performed with random hexamers. TCRdb re-called the immunoSEQ multiplex PCR reads with MiXCR, one entry per CDR3 protein. The table lists about 180,000 distinct CDR3 sequences, 90% to 97% of them singletons, with about 0.093% in the top ten. Sequenced input: CD4+ T cells from PBMCs. Receptors originate from a human donor with multiple sclerosis.

The chain is built from TRBV29-1 and TRBJ2-3; 8 positions agree with TRBD2. The CDR3 is 13 amino acids. The germline gives CDR1 SQVTM, CDR2 ANQGSEA. The V segment lost 6 bases and the J segment 0 bases; nucleotides outside the gene matches: 2. As DNA, the CDR3 is TGCAGCGTCCCGGGGGGGAGCACAGATACGCAGTATTTT. Encoded protein: CSVPGGSTDTQYF.

This chain joins TRBV20-1 and TRBJ2-4, with 15 bases aligning to TRBD2. The CDR3 length is 14 residues. The V gene end was trimmed by 7 bases and the J gene end by 10 bases; junction bases not matched to a gene: 8. Germline V gene sequence: CDR1 DFQATT, CDR2 SNEGSKA (reference sequence). Written as DNA, the CDR3 is TGCAGTGTCCGGACTAGCGGGGGGGCCGCGATTCAGTACTTC. Protein product: CSVRTSGGAAIQYF.

The rearrangement joins TRBV10-3 to TRBJ1-5; a weak D match, TRBD1 (6 bases). Trimming stripped 6 bases from V and 1 base from J, with 7 bases between. CDR1 is ENHRY and CDR2 is SYGVKD in the germline V gene. The CDR3 has 13 residues. DNA of the CDR3: TGTGCCATCAGAGGACAGAGCAATCAGCCCCAGCATTTT. Amino acid sequence: CAIRGQSNQPQHF.

The chain recombines TRBV4-2 with TRBJ1-2; D is unclear. V lost 3 bases to trimming and J lost 4 bases, with 9 bases between them. Germline assignment: CDR1 LGHNA and CDR2 YNFKEQ. This CDR3 comprises 13 residues. DNA for the CDR3: TGTGCCAGCAGCCAGCCAGGCCGCTATGGCTACACCTTC. Translating it yields CASSQPGRYGYTF.